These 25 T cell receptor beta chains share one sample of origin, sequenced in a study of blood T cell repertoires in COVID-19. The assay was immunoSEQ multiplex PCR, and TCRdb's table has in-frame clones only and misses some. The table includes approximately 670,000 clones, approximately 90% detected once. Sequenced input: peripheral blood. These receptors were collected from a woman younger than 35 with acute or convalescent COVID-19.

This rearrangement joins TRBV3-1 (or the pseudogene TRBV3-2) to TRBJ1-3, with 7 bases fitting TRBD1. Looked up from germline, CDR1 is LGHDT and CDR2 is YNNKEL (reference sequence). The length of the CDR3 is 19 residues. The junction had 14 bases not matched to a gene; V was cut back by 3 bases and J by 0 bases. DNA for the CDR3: TGTGCCAGCAGCCAGTACATATTACAGGGGTCCTCCTCTGGAAACACCATATATTTT. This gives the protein CASSQYILQGSSSGNTIYF.

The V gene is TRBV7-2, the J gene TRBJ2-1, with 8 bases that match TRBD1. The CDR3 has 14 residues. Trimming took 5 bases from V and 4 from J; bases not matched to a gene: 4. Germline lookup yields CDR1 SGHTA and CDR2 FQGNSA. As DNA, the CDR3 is TGTGCCAGCAGCGCAGGACAGGGATACAATGAGCAGTTCTTC. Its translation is CASSAGQGYNEQFF.

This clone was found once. The CDR3: CASSLSMDSGIGYEQYF. The CDR3 nucleotides are TGTGCCAGCAGTTTATCGATGGACAGCGGGATCGGCTACGAGCAGTACTTC. The chain employs TRBV27 and TRBJ2-7; a weak D match, TRBD2 (7 bases). Looked up from germline, CDR1 is MNHEY and CDR2 is SMNVEV (reference sequence). V was trimmed by 0 bases and J by 3 bases, leaving 18 bases between them. This CDR3 is 17 amino acids long.

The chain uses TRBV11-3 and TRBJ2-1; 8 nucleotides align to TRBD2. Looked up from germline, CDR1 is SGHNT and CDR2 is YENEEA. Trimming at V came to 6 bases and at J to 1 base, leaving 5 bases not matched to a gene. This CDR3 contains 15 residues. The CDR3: CASSSAGASYNEQFF. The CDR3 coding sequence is TGTGCCAGCAGTTCAGCGGGGGCTTCCTACAATGAGCAGTTCTTC. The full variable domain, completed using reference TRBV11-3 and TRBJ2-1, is EAGVVQSPRYKIIEKKQPVAFWCNPISGHNTLYWYLQNLGQGPELLIRYENEEAVDDSQLPKDRFSAERLKGVDSTLKIQPAELGDSAVYLCASSSAGASYNEQFFGPGTRLTVL.

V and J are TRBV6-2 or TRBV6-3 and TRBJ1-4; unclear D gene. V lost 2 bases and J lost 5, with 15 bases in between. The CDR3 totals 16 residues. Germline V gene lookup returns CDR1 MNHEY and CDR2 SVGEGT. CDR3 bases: TGTGCCAGCAGTTACCTCGCGTCCCCCGGGAATGAAAAACTGTTTTTT. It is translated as CASSYLASPGNEKLFF.

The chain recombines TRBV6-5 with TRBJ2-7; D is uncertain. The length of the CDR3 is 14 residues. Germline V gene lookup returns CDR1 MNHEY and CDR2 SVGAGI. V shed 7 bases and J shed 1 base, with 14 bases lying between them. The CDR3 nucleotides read TGTGCCAGCACTGGGCAGCCAAATTCCTACGAGCAGTACTTC. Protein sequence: CASTGQPNSYEQYF.

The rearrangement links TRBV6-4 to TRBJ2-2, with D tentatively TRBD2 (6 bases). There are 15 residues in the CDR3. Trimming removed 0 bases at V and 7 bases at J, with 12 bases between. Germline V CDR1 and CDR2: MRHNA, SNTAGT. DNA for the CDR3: TGTGCCAGCAGTGACTCGGTTCAGGGAGGCGGGGAGCTGTTTTTT. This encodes CASSDSVQGGGELFF.

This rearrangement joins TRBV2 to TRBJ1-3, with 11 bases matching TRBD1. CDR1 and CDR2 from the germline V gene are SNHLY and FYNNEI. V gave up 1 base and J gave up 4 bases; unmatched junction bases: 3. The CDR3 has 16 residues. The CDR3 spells CASSEEGTGGGNTIYF. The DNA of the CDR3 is TGTGCCAGCAGTGAAGAAGGGACAGGGGGAGGAAACACCATATATTTT.

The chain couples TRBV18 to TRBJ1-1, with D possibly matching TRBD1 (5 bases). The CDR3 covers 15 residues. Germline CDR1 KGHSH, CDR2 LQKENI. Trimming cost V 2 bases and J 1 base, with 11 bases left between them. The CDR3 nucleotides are TGTGCCAGCTCACCAAAGGTCGGGGGGAACACTGAAGCTTTCTTT. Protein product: CASSPKVGGNTEAFF.

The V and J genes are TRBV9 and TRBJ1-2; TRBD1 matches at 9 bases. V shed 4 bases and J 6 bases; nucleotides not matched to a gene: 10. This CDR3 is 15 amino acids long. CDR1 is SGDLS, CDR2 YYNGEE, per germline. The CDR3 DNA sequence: TGTGCCAGCAGCCAATTAGGACAGGGGAATGATGGCTACACCTTC. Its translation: CASSQLGQGNDGYTF.

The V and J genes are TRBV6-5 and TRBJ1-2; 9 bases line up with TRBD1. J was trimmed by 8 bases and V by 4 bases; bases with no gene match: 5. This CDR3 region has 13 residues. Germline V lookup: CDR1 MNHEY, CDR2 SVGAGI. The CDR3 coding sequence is TGTGCCAGCAGTTTTGGACAGGGGAGAGGCTACACCTTC. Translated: CASSFGQGRGYTF.

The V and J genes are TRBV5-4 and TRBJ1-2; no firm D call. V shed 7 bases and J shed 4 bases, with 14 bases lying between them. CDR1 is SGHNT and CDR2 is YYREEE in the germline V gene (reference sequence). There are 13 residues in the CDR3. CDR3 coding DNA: TGTGCCAGCGGACGTGGAGGCCCCTATGGCTACACCTTC. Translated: CASGRGGPYGYTF.

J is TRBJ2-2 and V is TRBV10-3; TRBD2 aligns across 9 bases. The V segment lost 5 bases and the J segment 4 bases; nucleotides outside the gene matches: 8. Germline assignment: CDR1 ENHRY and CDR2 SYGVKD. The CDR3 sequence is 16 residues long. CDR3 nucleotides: TGTGCCATCAGTCTGGGCGGGGGGGCTACCACCGGGGAGCTGTTTTTT. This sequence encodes CAISLGGGATTGELFF.

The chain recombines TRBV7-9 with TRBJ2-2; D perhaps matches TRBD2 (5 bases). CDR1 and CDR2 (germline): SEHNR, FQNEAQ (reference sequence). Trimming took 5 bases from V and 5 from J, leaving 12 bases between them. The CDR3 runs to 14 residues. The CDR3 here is CASSIRGSTGELFF. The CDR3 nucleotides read TGTGCCAGCAGCATACGGGGATCGACCGGGGAGCTGTTTTTT. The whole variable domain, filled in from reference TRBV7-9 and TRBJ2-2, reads DTGVSQNPRHKITKRGQNVTFRCDPISEHNRLYWYRQTLGQGPEFLTYFQNEAQLEKSRLLSDRFSAERPKGSFSTLEIQRTEQGDSAMYLCASSIRGSTGELFFGEGSRLTVL.

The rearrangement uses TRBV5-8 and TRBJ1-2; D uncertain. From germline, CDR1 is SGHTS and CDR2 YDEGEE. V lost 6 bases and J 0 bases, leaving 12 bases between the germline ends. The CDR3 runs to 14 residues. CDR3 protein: CASMPRRTNYGYTF. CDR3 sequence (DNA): TGTGCCAGCATGCCAAGGAGAACTAACTATGGCTACACCTTC.

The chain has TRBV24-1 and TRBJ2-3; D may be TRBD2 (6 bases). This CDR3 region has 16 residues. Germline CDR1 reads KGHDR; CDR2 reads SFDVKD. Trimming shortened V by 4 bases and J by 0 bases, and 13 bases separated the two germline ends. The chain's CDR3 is CATSDPGGVSTDTQYF. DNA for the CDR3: TGTGCCACCAGTGACCCCGGGGGAGTTAGCACAGATACGCAGTATTTT.

The CDR3 nucleotides are TGCAGCGTGCTATTCAAGAAAGAGACCCAGTACTTC. Its protein product is CSVLFKKETQYF. V is TRBV29-1 and J is TRBJ2-5; D remains ambiguous. Looked up from germline, CDR1 is SQVTM and CDR2 is ANQGSEA. V was trimmed by 6 bases and J by 3 bases, leaving 11 bases between them. The CDR3 contains 12 residues.

Here the CDR3 reads CASGSGIGGSYEQYF. The CDR3 DNA reads TGTGCCAGCGGTTCGGGGATAGGGGGCTCCTACGAGCAGTACTTC. The genes are TRBV6-5 and TRBJ2-7; perhaps TRBD1 as D (6 bases). The CDR3 runs 15 residues. From germline, CDR1 is MNHEY and CDR2 SVGAGI. V lost 8 bases and J 0 bases, leaving 17 bases between the germline ends.

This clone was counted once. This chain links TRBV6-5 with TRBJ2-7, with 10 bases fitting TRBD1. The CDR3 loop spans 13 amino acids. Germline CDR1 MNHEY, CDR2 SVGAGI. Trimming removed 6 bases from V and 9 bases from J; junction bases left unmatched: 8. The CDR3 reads CASSLTGGGGQYF. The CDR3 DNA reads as TGTGCCAGCAGCCTGACAGGGGGCGGTGGGCAGTACTTC.

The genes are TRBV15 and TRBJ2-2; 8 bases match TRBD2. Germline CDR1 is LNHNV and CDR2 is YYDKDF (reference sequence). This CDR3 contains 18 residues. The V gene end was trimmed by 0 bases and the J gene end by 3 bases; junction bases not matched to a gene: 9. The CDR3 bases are TGTGCCACCAGCAGAGAGGGGGGGGCTAGCGGGTACACCGGGGAGCTGTTTTTT. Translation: CATSREGGASGYTGELFF.

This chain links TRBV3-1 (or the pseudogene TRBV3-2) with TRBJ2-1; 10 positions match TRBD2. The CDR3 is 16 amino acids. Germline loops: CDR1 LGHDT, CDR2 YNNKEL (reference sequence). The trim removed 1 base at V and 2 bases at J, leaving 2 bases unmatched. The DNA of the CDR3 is TGTGCCAGCAGCCAAGGGAGCGGGGGGGCCTACAATGAGCAGTTCTTC. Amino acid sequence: CASSQGSGGAYNEQFF.

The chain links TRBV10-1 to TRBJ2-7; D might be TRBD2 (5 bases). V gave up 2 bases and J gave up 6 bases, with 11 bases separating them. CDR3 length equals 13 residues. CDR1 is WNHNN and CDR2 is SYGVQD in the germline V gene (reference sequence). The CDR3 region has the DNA TGCGCCAGCAGTGAGGTGGAGGTTCTCGAGCAGTACTTC. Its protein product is CASSEVEVLEQYF.

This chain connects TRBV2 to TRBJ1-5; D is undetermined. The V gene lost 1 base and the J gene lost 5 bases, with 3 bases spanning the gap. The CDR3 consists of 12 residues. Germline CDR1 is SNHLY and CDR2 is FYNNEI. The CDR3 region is CASSEDYQPQHF. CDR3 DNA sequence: TGTGCCAGCAGTGAAGACTATCAGCCCCAGCATTTT.

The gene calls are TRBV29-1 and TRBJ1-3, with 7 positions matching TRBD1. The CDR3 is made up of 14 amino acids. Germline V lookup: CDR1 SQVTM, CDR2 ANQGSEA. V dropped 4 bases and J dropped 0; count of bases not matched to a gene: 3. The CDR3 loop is CSVGGTDSGNTIYF. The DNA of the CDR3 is TGCAGCGTTGGTGGGACAGACTCTGGAAACACCATATATTTT.

The CDR3 here is CASSRGGVDEQYF. Here the CDR3 DNA reads TGTGCCAGCAGTAGAGGAGGGGTAGACGAGCAGTACTTC. This chain links TRBV6-5 with TRBJ2-7; D perhaps matches TRBD2 (6 bases). This CDR3 is 13 amino acids long. V was cut by 5 bases and J by 5 bases, with 13 bases left in between. Looked up from germline, CDR1 is MNHEY and CDR2 is SVGAGI.